This TCR beta chain is drawn from a study of T cell responses to AZD1222 COVID-19 vaccine. Whole-study results and caveats: Clonal diversity may have been underestimated in mostly white British donors. Scientists sampled the repertoires only once the peak T cell response had passed. At 160-218 and 743-854, vaccine-associated CD4 TCRs were dominant, and they spanned spike.

With 4 bases clipped from V and 2 bases from J, the junction kept 7 bases outside the gene matches. This CDR3 is 15 amino acids long. Germline CDR1 and CDR2: MNHEY and SMNVEV (reference sequence). As concerns this clone: Its antigen is still unknown.

TCRdb keeps only in-frame clones here, not all; method: immunoSEQ multiplex PCR. Counted here are roughly 100,000 clones, more than 70% occurring once; the ten biggest clones make up 10%. Pooled samples include second doses given at about 4 or 12 weeks. This chain connects TRBV27 to TRBJ2-7, with 8 bases fitting TRBD1. The clonotype comes from an adult who received the AZD1222 COVID-19 vaccine. The sequences come from peripheral blood, collected 28 days after the second AZD1222 dose. The CDR3 sequence is CASSYGTGETYEQYF. The DNA of the CDR3 is TGTGCCAGCAGTTATGGGACAGGAGAGACCTACGAGCAGTACTTC.